The next 15 T cell receptor beta chains were all read from a single sample in a study of regulatory T cells in long-lasting Graves disease. Sequencing libraries for TCR beta were prepared with iRepertoire HTBI primers and Arm-PCR of CDR3 regions. TCRdb recomputed calls from the multiplex PCR reads with MiXCR, one row per CDR3 protein. The sample records around 460,000 distinct CDR3 sequences, about 22% being singletons. The time point denotes: persistent/refractory GD, antithyroid drugs over 5 years with positive TRAb. With RNA extracted from PBMCs as input, the TCR library was made. The input for sequencing was peripheral blood mononuclear cells (PBMCs), taken when the disease was refractory, from a patient treated with antithyroid drugs. Receptors originate from a female donor with Graves disease.

The V call is TRBV5-5, the J call TRBJ1-2; unclear D gene. The CDR3 extends over 14 amino acids. The V gene's germline CDR1 is SGHKS and CDR2 YYEKEE (reference sequence). Trimming removed 4 bases from V and 5 bases from J, with 15 bases in between. CDR3 in amino acids: CASSEDIVGYGYTF. The CDR3 DNA reads as TGTGCCAGCAGCGAAGACATTGTTGGATATGGCTACACCTTC.

This clonotype was seen repeatedly, ten times or more. This rearrangement joins TRBV28 to TRBJ1-6, with D unresolved. This CDR3 is 14 amino acids long. Trimming took 2 bases from V and 9 from J, leaving 11 bases between them. Germline V gene sequence: CDR1 MDHEN, CDR2 SYDVKM. The CDR3 protein is CASSLPNAPSPLHF. The CDR3 nucleotides are TGTGCCAGCAGTTTACCCAATGCCCCTTCACCCCTCCACTTT. The whole variable domain, remainder taken from reference TRBV28 and TRBJ1-6, is DVKVTQSSRYLVKRTGEKVFLECVQDMDHENMFWYRQDPGLGLRLIYFSYDVKMKEKGDIPEGYSVSREKKERFSLILESASTNQTSMYLCASSLPNAPSPLHFGNGTRLTVT.

With respect to this clonotype: This likely reflects a read error, since a far larger clone is one base away. The CDR3 DNA is TGTGCCAGCAGTTTACCCCGCGGACAGGGGGCAGGCGAGCAGTTCTTC. Protein product: CASSLPRGQGAGEQFF. The chain couples TRBV28 to TRBJ2-1, with 11 bases identical to TRBD1. J gave up 10 bases and V 2 bases, and 10 bases lay outside the gene matches. Germline CDR1 MDHEN, CDR2 SYDVKM. CDR3 size: 16 residues.

This clonotype was picked up many times. The genes are TRBV24-1 and TRBJ1-2; D not resolved. The germline V gene encodes CDR1 KGHDR and CDR2 SFDVKD. V lost 2 bases and J lost 7, with 10 bases in between. This CDR3 contains 13 residues. The CDR3 reads CATSDSSQTGYTF. For the CDR3, the DNA is TGTGCCACCAGTGATTCCTCCCAGACTGGCTACACCTTC.

This chain links TRBV11-2 with TRBJ2-7; 10 nucleotides align to TRBD1. Germline CDR1 is SGHAT and CDR2 is FQNNGV. This CDR3 is 15 amino acids long. The trim removed 5 bases at V and 4 bases at J, leaving 8 bases unmatched. The CDR3 loop is CASSPGTGVRYEQYF. CDR3 bases: TGTGCCAGCAGCCCGGGGACAGGGGTAAGATACGAGCAGTACTTC.

This clonotype has more than one count but fewer than ten. Without the conserved terminal phenylalanine or tryptophan, this CDR3 likely stems from a read error. This chain links TRBV28 with TRBJ1-5, with D tentatively TRBD1 (5 bases). This CDR3 is built from 13 residues. Trimming cost V 10 bases and J 9 bases, with 19 bases left between them. Germline V CDR1 and CDR2: MDHEN, SYDVKM. This chain's CDR3 is CATYAGATRPQHL. The CDR3 DNA follows: TGTGCCACCTACGCCGGGGCCACCCGGCCCCAGCATCTT.

This clonotype was detected only a few times. This rearrangement joins TRBV4-1 to TRBJ1-2; TRBD1 might be the D (5 bases). The CDR3 consists of 15 residues. Trimming removed 4 bases at V and 6 bases at J, with 18 bases between. CDR1 and CDR2 from the germline V gene are MGHRA and YSYEKL. Written as DNA, the CDR3 is TGCGCCAGCAGCCCAAGTTGGCAGGGAGAGGATGGCTACACCTTC. It encodes CASSPSWQGEDGYTF.

The gene calls are TRBV13 and TRBJ2-7, with 10 bases fitting TRBD2. This CDR3 comprises 17 residues. The V gene's germline CDR1 is PRHDT and CDR2 FYEKMQ (reference sequence). V was clipped by 0 bases and J by 2 bases; unmatched bases: 7. CDR3 sequence: CASSLGISGGTAYEQYF. As DNA, the CDR3 is TGTGCCAGCAGCTTAGGAATTAGCGGGGGGACGGCCTACGAGCAGTACTTC.

This clonotype was seen a handful of times. The chain is built from TRBV7-2 and TRBJ2-7, with D perhaps TRBD1 (5 bases). Germline CDR1 and CDR2: SGHTA and FQGNSA. There are 13 residues in the CDR3. V shed 1 base and J shed 5 bases, with 9 bases lying between them. In DNA, the CDR3 is TGTGCCAGCAGCTTAGGACAGAAGGACGAGCAGTACTTC. Protein sequence: CASSLGQKDEQYF.

This clonotype was seen a handful of times. The chain combines TRBV7-9 with TRBJ1-5; D remains ambiguous. The germline V gene encodes CDR1 SEHNR and CDR2 FQNEAQ (reference sequence). This CDR3 comprises 16 residues. V was shortened by 1 base and J by 0 bases, with 10 bases between the two germline ends. This chain's CDR3 is CASSLGAPYSNQPQHF. The CDR3, as DNA: TGTGCCAGCAGCTTAGGGGCACCATATAGCAATCAGCCCCAGCATTTT.

The chain carries TRBV2 and TRBJ1-6; unclear D gene. Germline CDR1 and CDR2: SNHLY and FYNNEI. This CDR3 contains 14 residues. The V end was cut by 8 bases, the J end by 8 bases, with 16 bases between. The CDR3 is CASGRREEDSPLHF. The CDR3, as DNA: TGTGCCAGCGGTAGGCGAGAAGAGGATTCACCCCTCCACTTT.

The chain has TRBV7-3 and TRBJ2-3; no firm D call. There are 13 residues in the CDR3. V was pared by 1 base and J by 5 bases, with 7 bases between. The V gene's germline CDR1 is SGHTA and CDR2 FQGTGA. The CDR3 protein is CASSLIMIDTQYF. In DNA, the CDR3 is TGTGCCAGCAGCTTAATCATGATAGATACGCAGTATTTT.

The table lists this clonotype with a few counts. The CDR3 end shows no conserved phenylalanine or tryptophan, and so a read error is likely. The limits of the CDR3 on the DNA are not certain, so only TCRdb's listed CDR3 is given. The chain couples TRBV15 to TRBJ1-1; the table calls TRBD1, which could not be checked here. Germline lookup yields CDR1 LNHNV and CDR2 YYDKDF (reference sequence). A total of 14 residues make up the CDR3, ends included. CDR3: CATSRDPDRRSPQR.

This clonotype appeared once. The rearrangement uses TRBV9 and TRBJ1-5; a weak D match, TRBD1 (5 bases). The CDR3 contains 14 residues. V shed 3 bases and J shed 4 bases, with 11 bases lying between them. The germline CDR1 and CDR2 sequences are SGDLS and YYNGEE. CDR3 amino acids: CASSAWSGNQPQHF. CDR3 DNA: TGTGCCAGCAGCGCATGGTCAGGGAATCAGCCCCAGCATTTT.

V is TRBV28 and J is TRBJ1-2; weak D call: TRBD1 (5 bases). Trimming removed 8 bases at V and 2 bases at J, with 12 bases between. Germline lookup yields CDR1 MDHEN and CDR2 SYDVKM. The CDR3 spans 13 residues. The CDR3 reads CASPTGGNYGYTF. The CDR3 nucleotides read TGTGCCAGCCCCACCGGGGGGAACTATGGCTACACCTTC.